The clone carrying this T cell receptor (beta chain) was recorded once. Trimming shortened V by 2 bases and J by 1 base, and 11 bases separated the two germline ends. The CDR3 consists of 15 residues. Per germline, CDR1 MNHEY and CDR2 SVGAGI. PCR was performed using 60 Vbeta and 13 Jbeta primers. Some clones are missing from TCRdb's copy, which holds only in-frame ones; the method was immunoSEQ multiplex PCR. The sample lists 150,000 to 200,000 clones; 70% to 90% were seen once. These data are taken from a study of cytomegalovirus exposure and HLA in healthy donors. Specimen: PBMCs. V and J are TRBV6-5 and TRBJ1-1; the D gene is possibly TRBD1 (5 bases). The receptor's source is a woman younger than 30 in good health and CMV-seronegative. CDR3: CASSYVVGGNTEAFF. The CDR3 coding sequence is TGTGCCAGCAGTTACGTCGTCGGGGGGAACACTGAAGCTTTCTTT.